One sample yielded the 32 T cell receptor beta chains listed below, sequenced in a study of Ad26.COV2.S vaccination and SARS-CoV-2 variants. Treatment: roughly 19 received Ad26.COV2.S at low or high dose, single or two shots; roughly five received placebo; per-sample allocation not given. Day 63 following the first vaccine or placebo injection was when the samples were taken. This table comes from immunoSEQ multiplex PCR, and its TCRdb copy is limited to in-frame clones, with some not included. The sample shows about 410,000 clones, about 92% of them seen only once. The sequencing used peripheral blood, collected in a trial of Ad26.COV2.S vaccine versus placebo. All receptors derive from a person between 18 and 65 years old who received the Ad26.COV2.S COVID-19 vaccine or a placebo.

The chain carries TRBV5-1 and TRBJ2-2, with TRBD2 as a possible D gene (6 bases). V lost 2 bases to trimming and J lost 3 bases, with 11 bases between them. Germline values: CDR1 SGHRS, CDR2 YFSETQ. The CDR3 consists of 15 residues. The CDR3 sequence is CASSLGGADTGELFF. CDR3 in DNA: TGCGCCAGCAGCTTAGGAGGGGCGGACACCGGGGAGCTGTTTTTT. Combining the CDR3 with reference TRBV5-1 and TRBJ2-2 gives the whole variable domain KAGVTQTPRYLIKTRGQQVTLSCSPISGHRSVSWYQQTPGQGLQFLFEYFSETQRNKGNFPGRFSGRQFSNSRSEMNVSTLELGDSALYLCASSLGGADTGELFFGEGSRLTVL.

This clone appeared a single time. V usage is TRBV28 and J usage is TRBJ2-1; 7 bases are a match to TRBD2. Per germline, CDR1 MDHEN and CDR2 SYDVKM. Trimming took 7 bases from V and 0 from J; bases not matched to a gene: 6. The CDR3 has 15 residues. The CDR3 DNA reads TGTGCCAGCACCCCCGGGGGGAGCTCCTACAATGAGCAGTTCTTC. It specifies CASTPGGSSYNEQFF.

This chain joins TRBV7-9 and TRBJ2-7, with TRBD2 matching over 11 bases. The V gene's germline CDR1 is SEHNR and CDR2 FQNEAQ (reference sequence). CDR3 length: 14 residues. The ends lost 5 bases at V and 5 bases at J; junction bases unmatched: 5. The CDR3 bases are TGTGCCAGCAGCCATAGCGGGGGGGCGGACGAGCAGTACTTC. Its protein is CASSHSGGADEQYF.

The rearrangement joins TRBV7-9 to TRBJ2-3; D call uncertain. The CDR3 loop spans 14 amino acids. The germline V gene has CDR1 SEHNR and CDR2 FQNEAQ (reference sequence). V dropped 6 bases and J dropped 1 base, with 11 bases sitting between them. In DNA, the CDR3 is TGTGCCAGCAGTGCGTCGGGCCGCACAGATACGCAGTATTTT. Translating it yields CASSASGRTDTQYF.

This chain's CDR3 is CASSPYPVQETQYF. The CDR3 nucleotides read TGTGCCAGCTCACCATACCCGGTCCAAGAGACCCAGTACTTC. This chain connects TRBV18 to TRBJ2-5; the D is unclear. The CDR3 length is 14 residues. Germline V gene sequence: CDR1 KGHSH, CDR2 LQKENI. Trimming cost V 2 bases and J 1 base, with 8 bases left between them. Variable domain in full (rest from reference TRBV18 and TRBJ2-5): NAGVMQNPRHLVRRRGQEARLRCSPMKGHSHVYWYRQLPEEGLKFMVYLQKENIIDESGMPKERFSAEFPKEGPSILRIQQVVRGDSAAYFCASSPYPVQETQYFGPGTRLLVL.

As DNA, the CDR3 is TGCGCCAGCAGCCAAGATCTGTCAGGGAGGTCCTATAATTCACCCCTCCACTTT. Encoded protein: CASSQDLSGRSYNSPLHF. The chain employs TRBV4-3 and TRBJ1-6, with D possibly TRBD1 on 5 matching bases. The CDR3 length is 18 residues. Germline V gene data show CDR1 as LGHNA and CDR2 as YSLEER. Deletions cut 0 bases from V and 1 base from J, with 13 bases between.

This clone was found a few times. The rearrangement uses TRBV7-9 and TRBJ2-5; D uncertain. The V gene's germline CDR1 is SEHNR and CDR2 FQNEAQ (reference sequence). V lost 5 bases and J lost 5, with 6 bases in between. CDR3 length: 11 residues. CDR3 nucleotides: TGTGCCAGCAGCAACTATGAGACCCAGTACTTC. Protein product: CASSNYETQYF.

The chain links TRBV9 to TRBJ2-3; D is ambiguous. Germline values: CDR1 SGDLS, CDR2 YYNGEE. Trimming pared 4 bases from V and 0 bases from J, leaving 15 bases between. The CDR3 runs to 16 residues. The DNA for the CDR3 is TGTGCCAGCAGCATCAAAGCAGGCACCAGCACAGATACGCAGTATTTT. Translation: CASSIKAGTSTDTQYF.

This clone showed up just once. CDR3 residues: CASSHILAGQLRDEQFF. As DNA, the CDR3 is TGCGCCAGCAGCCATATCCTAGCGGGACAACTACGCGATGAGCAGTTCTTC. V and J are TRBV4-1 and TRBJ2-1; 9 nucleotides align to TRBD2. This CDR3 is 17 amino acids long. Germline V gene lookup returns CDR1 MGHRA and CDR2 YSYEKL. Unmatched junction bases numbered 14, after V lost 3 bases and J lost 8 bases.

This clone showed up just a few times. J is TRBJ1-2 and V is TRBV27; 7 bases map to TRBD1. V shed 7 bases, J shed 7 bases, and the junction held 21 bases outside the gene matches. Germline CDR1 reads MNHEY; CDR2 reads SMNVEV (reference sequence). CDR3 length: 17 residues. In DNA, the CDR3 is TGTGCCAGCACCCCAGGGGGACGTGGCGAGGGAAACCGTGGCTACACCTTC. This gives the protein CASTPGGRGEGNRGYTF.

The V and J genes are TRBV12-5 and TRBJ2-3; 10 positions agree with TRBD1. Germline V CDR1 and CDR2: LGHNT, FRNRAP. CDR3 length: 17 residues. Trimming removed 1 base from V and 3 bases from J; junction bases left unmatched: 7. CDR3 DNA sequence: TGTGCTAGTGGTTTGGGACTTGGGACAGGGGTGACAGATACGCAGTATTTT. Protein sequence: CASGLGLGTGVTDTQYF.

J is TRBJ1-1 and V is TRBV11-2, with D uncertain. The V gene lost 5 bases and the J gene lost 0 bases, with 7 bases spanning the gap. The germline V gene has CDR1 SGHAT and CDR2 FQNNGV. This CDR3 region has 13 residues. The CDR3 DNA follows: TGTGCCAGCAGCCCTACCATGAACACTGAAGCTTTCTTT. Protein sequence: CASSPTMNTEAFF.

The chain's CDR3 is CATQANGEPHEQFF. The CDR3, as DNA: TGCGCCACACAAGCAAACGGTGAACCCCATGAGCAGTTCTTC. The V gene is TRBV10-1, the J gene TRBJ2-1; D uncertain. Germline V gene data show CDR1 as WNHNN and CDR2 as SYGVQD (reference sequence). The CDR3 runs to 14 residues. V lost 10 bases and J 8 bases, leaving 21 bases between the germline ends.

This chain connects TRBV5-1 to TRBJ1-1; D perhaps matches TRBD1 (5 bases). The V end lost 4 bases, the J end lost 5 bases, and 18 bases lay between the germline ends. The germline CDR1 and CDR2 sequences are SGHRS and YFSETQ. This CDR3 contains 15 residues. This CDR3 is CASSPEGPVGTEAFF. CDR3 coding DNA: TGCGCCAGCAGCCCGGAGGGGCCGGTGGGGACTGAAGCTTTCTTT.

The rearrangement joins TRBV5-4 to TRBJ1-5, with 7 positions matching TRBD1. The CDR3 spans 16 residues. Germline CDR1 SGHNT, CDR2 YYREEE (reference sequence). The V gene end was trimmed by 4 bases and the J gene end by 0 bases; junction bases not matched to a gene: 7. The CDR3 DNA is TGTGCCAGCAGCCCCCGCAGGGGGAATAGCAATCAGCCCCAGCATTTT. Its translation is CASSPRRGNSNQPQHF.

This clone has just one count. The chain is built from TRBV19 and TRBJ2-4; D is undetermined. The CDR3 is 18 residues long. The germline V gene encodes CDR1 LNHDA and CDR2 SQIVND (reference sequence). The V end was cut by 5 bases, the J end by 1 base, with 21 bases between. CDR3 amino acids: CASSFSYPALVAKNIQYF. The CDR3 nucleotides are TGTGCCAGTAGTTTTTCCTACCCGGCCCTTGTGGCCAAAAACATTCAGTACTTC.

Only one count was recorded for this clone. This chain links TRBV7-2 with TRBJ1-5; D possibly corresponds to TRBD1 (6 bases). V was pared by 1 base and J by 6 bases, with 7 bases between. Germline values: CDR1 SGHTA, CDR2 FQGNSA. The CDR3 runs 13 residues. The CDR3 reads CASSLDRVQPQHF. DNA for the CDR3: TGTGCCAGCAGCTTAGACAGGGTTCAGCCCCAGCATTTT.

This chain links TRBV5-1 with TRBJ2-7; 8 positions agree with TRBD2. The CDR3 spans 17 residues. V lost 4 bases, J lost 2 bases, and 14 bases stayed unmatched. CDR1 and CDR2 from the germline V gene are SGHRS and YFSETQ. CDR3 nucleotides: TGCGCCAGCAGCCTGGAGATCGAGCGGGGGAACCCCTACGAGCAGTACTTC. Protein sequence: CASSLEIERGNPYEQYF.

In regard to this clone: Other nucleotide sequences from this sample produce the same CDR3. The chain recombines TRBV7-2 with TRBJ2-3, with no clear D. CDR3 length: 14 residues. CDR1 is SGHTA, CDR2 FQGNSA, per germline. V was trimmed by 0 bases and J by 0 bases, leaving 4 bases between them. The CDR3 sequence: CASSLAGSTDTQYF. CDR3 nucleotide sequence: TGTGCCAGCAGCTTAGCGGGGAGCACAGATACGCAGTATTTT.

V gene TRBV4-1 combines with J gene TRBJ2-7; 8 bases match TRBD1. CDR3 length: 14 residues. Germline CDR1 and CDR2: MGHRA and YSYEKL. Germline trimming cut 0 bases from V and 4 bases from J; bases unmatched to any gene: 2. The CDR3 spells CASSQEGQDYEQYF. CDR3 DNA sequence: TGCGCCAGCAGCCAAGAGGGACAGGATTACGAGCAGTACTTC.

The chain joins TRBV6-4 to TRBJ1-6; the D gene is possibly TRBD1 (5 bases). V lost 5 bases and J 5 bases, leaving 13 bases between the germline ends. Germline values: CDR1 MRHNA, CDR2 SNTAGT. CDR3 size: 15 residues. CDR3 DNA: TGTGCCAGCAGTCTTGACAGAGAAGATAATTCACCCCTCCACTTT. This codes for CASSLDREDNSPLHF.

V usage is TRBV2 and J usage is TRBJ1-2; the D is unclear. This CDR3 has 13 amino acids. Germline-derived CDR1 and CDR2 are SNHLY and FYNNEI. Between the trimmed V and J ends, which lost 11 bases and 8 bases, there was a span of 21 bases. This CDR3 is CAGGILGSQGYTF. CDR3 in DNA: TGTGCCGGAGGAATTTTAGGTTCGCAAGGCTACACCTTC.

This chain joins TRBV12-5 and TRBJ2-7, with 11 bases that match TRBD1. This CDR3 comprises 16 residues. The J segment lost 5 bases and the V segment lost 0 bases, leaving 6 bases of the junction unmatched. Germline V gene sequence: CDR1 LGHNT, CDR2 FRNRAP. CDR3 nucleotides: TGTGCTAGTGGTTTGGTATTGGGACAGGGGGACCACGAGCAGTACTTC. This gives the protein CASGLVLGQGDHEQYF.

The V and J genes are TRBV3-1 (or the pseudogene TRBV3-2) and TRBJ2-5, with 7 bases that match TRBD2. There are 17 residues in the CDR3. The germline V gene encodes CDR1 LGHDT and CDR2 YNNKEL (reference sequence). J lost 3 bases, V lost 4 bases, and 14 bases had no gene match. In DNA form, the CDR3 reads TGTGCCAGCAGCCCTCCCCGGTGGGGACTAATCGAAGAGACCCAGTACTTC. Translated, it gives CASSPPRWGLIEETQYF.

The chain links TRBV18 to TRBJ1-2; 9 nucleotides line up with TRBD1. Trimming at V came to 8 bases and at J to 0 bases, leaving 16 bases not matched to a gene. Germline V gene lookup returns CDR1 KGHSH and CDR2 LQKENI. The CDR3 has 18 amino acids. This CDR3 is CASATTGGTGWTNYGYTF. In nucleotides, the CDR3 is TGTGCCAGCGCAACTACGGGCGGGACAGGGTGGACTAACTATGGCTACACCTTC.

V and J are TRBV15 and TRBJ2-7; D is undetermined. The CDR3 is 13 residues long. Germline lookup yields CDR1 LNHNV and CDR2 YYDKDF (reference sequence). Trimming shortened V by 6 bases and J by 0 bases, and 9 bases separated the two germline ends. For the CDR3, the DNA is TGTGCCACCAGATCCCCTCCCTCCTACGAGCAGTACTTC. This codes for CATRSPPSYEQYF.

V is TRBV29-1 and J is TRBJ1-1; maybe TRBD1 (5 bases). This CDR3 has 14 amino acids. The V end was cut by 0 bases, the J end by 5 bases, with 13 bases between. Germline loops: CDR1 SQVTM, CDR2 ANQGSEA. Here the CDR3 DNA reads TGCAGCGTTGAAGACCGGGGCCGGGGGACTGAAGCTTTCTTT. It is translated as CSVEDRGRGTEAFF.

This chain's CDR3 is CASSYGTSADYGYTF. The CDR3 coding sequence is TGTGCCAGCAGTTACGGGACCTCTGCGGACTATGGCTACACCTTC. The V call is TRBV28, the J call TRBJ1-2; D is possibly TRBD1 (5 bases). CDR3 length equals 15 residues. V shed 4 bases and J shed 3 bases, with 15 bases lying between them. Germline assignment: CDR1 MDHEN and CDR2 SYDVKM.

The chain links TRBV30 to TRBJ1-1; no reliable D call. V was pared by 2 bases and J by 8 bases, with 9 bases between. Germline assignment: CDR1 GTSNPN and CDR2 SVGIG (reference sequence). CDR3 length: 11 amino acids. CDR3 in amino acids: CAWSSPLEAFF. In DNA, the CDR3 is TGTGCCTGGAGTTCCCCCCTCGAAGCTTTCTTT.

The rearrangement links TRBV11-2 to TRBJ2-5; a weak D match, TRBD2 (7 bases). The length of the CDR3 is 18 residues. Trimming stripped 5 bases from V and 5 bases from J, with 27 bases between. The V gene's germline CDR1 is SGHAT and CDR2 FQNNGV. CDR3 in amino acids: CASSLDGGGGPPRETQYF. The DNA of the CDR3 is TGTGCCAGCAGCCTTGACGGAGGCGGGGGCCCTCCGCGGGAGACCCAGTACTTC.

The J gene is TRBJ2-7, the V gene TRBV28; possibly TRBD2 for D (6 bases). CDR1 and CDR2 (germline): MDHEN, SYDVKM. V was trimmed by 4 bases and J by 5 bases, leaving 15 bases between them. The CDR3 length is 14 residues. CDR3 sequence: CASSSGLRTHEQYF. Written as DNA, the CDR3 is TGTGCCAGCAGTTCGGGACTCCGGACCCACGAGCAGTACTTC.

This chain connects TRBV29-1 to TRBJ2-1, with 7 bases aligning to TRBD2. There are 13 residues in the CDR3. V shed 4 bases, J shed 6 bases, and the junction held 6 bases outside the gene matches. Per germline, CDR1 SQVTM and CDR2 ANQGSEA. CDR3 nucleotide sequence: TGCAGCGTTGTCGGGGGGACCCTCAATGAGCAGTTCTTC. Translated: CSVVGGTLNEQFF.